The present T cell receptor (beta chain) was sequenced within a study of blood T cells in healthy people across ages. A sample-barcoded 5' primer and a J-beta primer mix were used in a second PCR of about 7 to 11 cycles. A single record per CDR3 protein comes from TCRdb applying MiXCR to the 5' RACE reads. The top ten hold 20% to 25% of the sample, which has approximately 730,000 distinct CDR3 sequences, around 40% seen once. Germline V gene sequence: CDR1 DFQATT, CDR2 SNEGSKA (reference sequence). The CDR3 totals 16 residues. V dropped 3 bases and J dropped 4; count of bases not matched to a gene: 12. This clonotype was detected ten times or more.

This clonotype was obtained from a woman aged 55 to 70 in good health. The sample taken for sequencing was blood. V is TRBV20-1 and J is TRBJ2-3; 8 positions agree with TRBD2. The CDR3 here is CSASGISGDYADTQYF. CDR3 coding DNA: TGCAGTGCTAGTGGGATTAGCGGGGATTACGCAGATACGCAGTATTTT.